This entry features one T cell receptor (beta chain) sequence. The sample originates from a study of CD8 T cells in Susac syndrome. Random hexamers were used to reverse transcribe an amount of about 0.5 to 1 ug RNA. TCRdb ran MiXCR on the immunoSEQ multiplex PCR reads and lists one entry per CDR3 protein. The sample consists of about 140,000 distinct CDR3 sequences, roughly 94% of them appearing once. What was sequenced was CD4+ T cells from PBMCs. This TCR was recovered from a human donor with Susac syndrome.

The CDR3 DNA reads TGTGCCAGCAGCTCCTCCCCAGCGGCTGAGCAGTTCTTC. Its protein is CASSSSPAAEQFF. The chain couples TRBV7-3 to TRBJ2-1; D might be TRBD2 (5 bases). This CDR3 contains 13 residues. The germline gives CDR1 SGHTA, CDR2 FQGTGA. V lost 4 bases and J 9 bases, leaving 13 bases between the germline ends. The complete variable domain, with remaining parts taken from reference TRBV7-3 and TRBJ2-1, reads GAGVSQTPSNKVTEKGKYVELRCDPISGHTALYWYRQSLGQGPEFLIYFQGTGAADDSGLPNDRFFAVRPEGSVSTLKIQRTERGDSAVYLCASSSSPAAEQFFGPGTRLTVL.